The entry below describes one TCR beta chain. The data are from a study of T cell changes during pregnancy in multiple sclerosis. This CDR3 contains 17 residues. V lost 0 bases, J lost 0 bases, and 8 bases stayed unmatched. Germline V gene data show CDR1 as ENHRY and CDR2 as SYGVKD. The method was immunoSEQ multiplex PCR; TCRdb's version includes in-frame clones alone and lacks a portion of them. The repertoire holds some 48,000 clones, with around nine tenths as singletons. The sequence was obtained from a female donor in good health, enrolled as a control in a pregnancy study. The V and J genes are TRBV10-3 and TRBJ2-7, with 7 bases lining up with TRBD2. The sequencing here drew on CD4+ T cells from peripheral blood mononuclear cells, taken after pregnancy. CDR3 in amino acids: CAISESTPSGFSYEQYF. CDR3 coding DNA: TGTGCCATCAGTGAGTCGACTCCTAGCGGATTCTCCTACGAGCAGTACTTC.